This TCR beta chain was captured by sequencing in a study of T cells after posttransplantation cyclophosphamide. General study findings and limits: After PTCy, TRB diversity resembled that of CNI/methotrexate controls.

The V and J ends lost 4 bases and 1 base respectively, with 13 bases between them. Germline loops: CDR1 SEHNR, CDR2 FQNEAQ (reference sequence). This CDR3 has 15 residues. This clone has ten or more counts. Its antigen is unidentified. Method: immunoSEQ multiplex PCR; TCRdb's copy keeps in-frame clones and lacks some. The sample shows under 30,000 clones, none of them appearing just once. The receptor was isolated from a woman aged 55-69 years in good health, CMV-negative, and a related stem cell transplant donor. Sequencing was done on a sample of PBMCs. The rearrangement uses TRBV7-9 and TRBJ1-1; D is uncertain. The CDR3, as DNA: TGTGCCAGCAGCTCCTATCTGACACGGAACACTGAAGCTTTCTTT. Protein product: CASSSYLTRNTEAFF. The entire variable domain, with the rest obtained from reference TRBV7-9 and TRBJ1-1, is as follows: DTGVSQNPRHKITKRGQNVTFRCDPISEHNRLYWYRQTLGQGPEFLTYFQNEAQLEKSRLLSDRFSAERPKGSFSTLEIQRTEQGDSAMYLCASSSYLTRNTEAFFGQGTRLTVV.